The table lists the clone carrying this T cell receptor beta chain with a few counts. Trimming cost V 7 bases and J 7 bases, with 17 bases left between them. Germline assignment: CDR1 ENHRY and CDR2 SYGVKD. This CDR3 has 14 residues. The data stem from a study of blood T cells in healthy people across ages. For the second PCR, which ran for about 7 to 12 cycles, a sample-barcoded 5' primer and a J-beta primer mix were used. TCRdb reanalysed the 5' RACE reads using MiXCR and keeps one entry per CDR3 protein. The sample has around 580,000 distinct CDR3 sequences, 40% to 55% seen once. This clonotype was obtained from an elderly man in good health. The chain employs TRBV10-3 and TRBJ2-1; possible D gene TRBD2, 6 bases. Sequenced material: blood. The DNA for the CDR3 is TGTGCCATCACCGGAGGAGGGGTGGGAAATGAGCAGTTCTTC. Translation gives CAITGGGVGNEQFF.